The T cell receptor beta chain under discussion was sequenced for a study of vaccination and CD4 T cells after COVID-19. The overall study: Six males and four females constituted the convalescent cohort, two of whom were Hispanic. Blood was drawn a median roughly 79 days post second dose, range 14 to 241. The authors sampled a few convalescent patients on day 14 and on days 161 to 241 post-vaccination.

V was pared by 7 bases and J by 2 bases, with 9 bases between. The CDR3 runs 11 residues. CDR1 and CDR2 from the germline V gene are SQVTM and ANQGSEA. From the PCR reads, TCRdb called clonotypes with MiXCR, one entry per CDR3 protein. The sample includes approximately 30,000 distinct CDR3 sequences, around 53% of them seen just once. Worth noting for this clonotype: Antigen specificity is unknown.

General study findings and limits: With convalescent patients, a median around 86% of reactive clones emerged solely after vaccination.

Specified time point: late sampling 161 to 241 days after vaccination in a few convalescent patients. The receptor's source is a human donor who had recovered from COVID-19. The genes are TRBV29-1 and TRBJ2-7; D is uncertain. Source: CD4+ T cells from blood, taken about 7 months after SARS-CoV-2 vaccination. The DNA for the CDR3 is TGCAGCGCAAACAGCCCCTACGAGCAGTACTTC. This encodes CSANSPYEQYF.